The 30 T cell receptor beta chains reported below all come from one sample, sequenced in a study of blood T cell repertoires in COVID-19. Only in-frame clones appear in the TCRdb table, and some are missing; sequencing was by immunoSEQ multiplex PCR. Counted here are roughly 400,000 clones, about nine tenths occurring once; the ten biggest clones make up roughly 0.86%. The sample taken for sequencing was PBMCs or T cells enriched from blood (not recorded which). The receptors originated from a woman aged 40 to 50 who had been exposed to COVID-19.

The chain uses TRBV11-3 and TRBJ2-1, with D perhaps TRBD2 (6 bases). Trimming left V 5 bases short and J 0 bases short, with 11 bases between. Germline V gives CDR1 SGHNT, CDR2 YENEEA. This CDR3 has 15 amino acids. CDR3 region: CASSPRGASYNEQFF. In nucleotides, the CDR3 is TGTGCCAGCAGCCCACGCGGGGCCTCCTACAATGAGCAGTTCTTC.

The genes are TRBV12-3 or TRBV12-4 and TRBJ2-1; possible D gene TRBD2, 5 bases. This CDR3 spans 12 amino acids. Trimming shortened V by 8 bases and J by 6 bases, and 11 bases separated the two germline ends. The CDR3 sequence is CASRRGGNEQFF. The DNA of the CDR3 is TGTGCCAGCCGCCGGGGTGGCAATGAGCAGTTCTTC.

This chain uses TRBV30 with TRBJ1-2, with D maybe TRBD1 (5 bases). Trimming pared 0 bases from V and 4 bases from J, leaving 12 bases between. Germline CDR1 GTSNPN, CDR2 SVGIG (reference sequence). There are 14 residues in the CDR3. The CDR3 loop is CAWSVGAISYGYTF. In nucleotides, the CDR3 is TGTGCCTGGAGTGTAGGGGCGATCAGCTATGGCTACACCTTC.

This clone was counted once. V gene TRBV5-1 combines with J gene TRBJ2-5, with 10 bases that match TRBD2. The V and J ends lost 2 bases and 5 bases, in that order; junction bases with no gene match: 6. In germline, CDR1 is SGHRS, CDR2 YFSETQ. There are 15 residues in the CDR3. In DNA form, the CDR3 reads TGCGCCAGCAGCTTAGTCAGCGGGGGGGCCGAGACCCAGTACTTC. Amino acids: CASSLVSGGAETQYF.

V and J are TRBV5-1 and TRBJ2-3, with D possibly being TRBD1 (7 bases). There are 15 residues in the CDR3. Trimming removed 3 bases from V and 2 bases from J, with 13 bases in between. In germline, CDR1 is SGHRS, CDR2 YFSETQ. The CDR3 DNA follows: TGCGCCAGCAGCTCGGCGGGACAGCACACAGATACGCAGTATTTT. It is translated as CASSSAGQHTDTQYF.

This chain uses TRBV19 with TRBJ2-7, with 8 bases aligning to TRBD2. Germline V lookup: CDR1 LNHDA, CDR2 SQIVND (reference sequence). The CDR3 loop spans 17 amino acids. The trim removed 3 bases at V and 2 bases at J, leaving 12 bases unmatched. CDR3 sequence: CASSIRLAGHRPYEQYF. CDR3 coding DNA: TGTGCCAGTAGTATTCGTCTAGCGGGCCATAGGCCCTACGAGCAGTACTTC. Filled out from reference TRBV19 and TRBJ2-7, the complete variable domain reads DGGITQSPKYLFRKEGQNVTLSCEQNLNHDAMYWYRQDPGQGLRLIYYSQIVNDFQKGDIAEGYSVSREKKESFPLTVTSAQKNPTAFYLCASSIRLAGHRPYEQYFGPGTRLTVT.

The chain joins TRBV30 to TRBJ1-2; 7 bases fit TRBD1. The CDR3 contains 15 residues. With V trimmed by 4 bases and J by 5 bases, 13 bases remained unmatched. Per the germline V gene, CDR1 is GTSNPN and CDR2 is SVGIG (reference sequence). CDR3 sequence reads: CAWTIPQRGLYGYTF. The CDR3, as DNA: TGTGCCTGGACTATACCGCAGAGGGGGCTGTATGGCTACACCTTC.

This clone was picked up one time. V is TRBV6-4 and J is TRBJ1-2; 7 bases are shared with TRBD1. Unmatched junction bases numbered 8, after V lost 6 bases and J lost 7 bases. The CDR3 length is 13 residues. CDR1 is MRHNA, CDR2 SNTAGT, per germline. This CDR3 reads CASSLTGFGGYTF. CDR3 DNA sequence: TGTGCCAGCAGCCTGACAGGGTTTGGTGGCTACACCTTC.

The chain has TRBV19 and TRBJ1-2; D is possibly TRBD1 (6 bases). The CDR3 consists of 13 residues. Per the germline V gene, CDR1 is LNHDA and CDR2 is SQIVND (reference sequence). V lost 3 bases and J 4 bases, leaving 9 bases between the germline ends. Here the CDR3 DNA reads TGTGCCAGTAGTATCCAAGGGGGCTATGGCTACACCTTC. Protein sequence: CASSIQGGYGYTF. Full variable domain (remainder filled in from reference TRBV19 and TRBJ1-2): DGGITQSPKYLFRKEGQNVTLSCEQNLNHDAMYWYRQDPGQGLRLIYYSQIVNDFQKGDIAEGYSVSREKKESFPLTVTSAQKNPTAFYLCASSIQGGYGYTFGSGTRLTVV.

V is TRBV19 and J is TRBJ1-1; D is uncertain. Germline values: CDR1 LNHDA, CDR2 SQIVND (reference sequence). V gave up 5 bases and J gave up 4 bases, with 14 bases separating them. The length of the CDR3 is 14 residues. This chain's CDR3 is CASSPFGGPTEAFF. CDR3 sequence (DNA): TGTGCCAGTAGTCCATTCGGAGGGCCCACTGAAGCTTTCTTT.

The V and J genes are TRBV6-2 or TRBV6-3 and TRBJ1-1; 10 bases line up with TRBD1. J lost 3 bases, V lost 4 bases, and 8 bases had no gene match. This CDR3 contains 16 residues. Germline loops: CDR1 MNHEY, CDR2 SVGEGT. In DNA, the CDR3 is TGTGCCAGCAGTTCTGTCCGGGACAGGGGATACACTGAAGCTTTCTTT. This encodes CASSSVRDRGYTEAFF.

The rearrangement uses TRBV9 and TRBJ1-1; D is uncertain. The ends were cut back, 0 bases at V and 0 bases at J, with 9 bases in the middle. Germline V CDR1 and CDR2: SGDLS, YYNGEE. CDR3 length equals 15 residues. This chain's CDR3 is CASSVGETLNTEAFF. Written as DNA, the CDR3 is TGTGCCAGCAGCGTAGGTGAGACATTGAACACTGAAGCTTTCTTT. Using reference TRBV9 and TRBJ1-1 for the parts outside the CDR3, the full variable domain is DSGVTQTPKHLITATGQRVTLRCSPRSGDLSVYWYQQSLDQGLQFLIQYYNGEERAKGNILERFSAQQFPDLHSELNLSSLELGDSALYFCASSVGETLNTEAFFGQGTRLTVV.

The chain recombines TRBV30 with TRBJ1-4; D may be TRBD1 (5 bases). This CDR3 is built from 14 residues. V gave up 5 bases and J gave up 2 bases, with 12 bases separating them. CDR1 is GTSNPN and CDR2 is SVGIG in the germline V gene (reference sequence). This chain's CDR3 is CAWRKSGTNEKLFF. CDR3 coding DNA: TGTGCCTGGCGGAAGTCAGGGACTAATGAAAAACTGTTTTTT. Full variable domain (rest looked up from reference TRBV30 and TRBJ1-4): SQTIHQWPATLVQPVGSPLSLECTVEGTSNPNLYWYRQAAGRGLQLLFYSVGIGQISSEVPQNLSASRPQDRQFILSSKKLLLSDSGFYLCAWRKSGTNEKLFFGSGTQLSVL.

The chain employs TRBV7-2 and TRBJ1-4; maybe TRBD1 (5 bases). The V end lost 5 bases, the J end lost 6 bases, and 16 bases lay between the germline ends. The CDR3 covers 15 residues. CDR1 is SGHTA and CDR2 is FQGNSA in the germline V gene. The CDR3 DNA sequence: TGTGCCAGCAGCCGGGGGAGGACGGTGGATGAAAAACTGTTTTTT. It encodes CASSRGRTVDEKLFF.

This rearrangement joins TRBV7-2 to TRBJ2-1; 13 positions match TRBD2. CDR1 is SGHTA, CDR2 FQGNSA, per germline. CDR3 length equals 15 residues. V lost 7 bases and J lost 5; bases outside the gene matches: 5. The CDR3 DNA reads as TGTGCCAGCACCTTGACTAGCGGGAGGCACAATGAGCAGTTCTTC. Translation gives CASTLTSGRHNEQFF.

The CDR3 nucleotides are TGCGCCAGCAGCCAGGCAGGACAGAACACCGGGGAGCTGTTTTTT. Amino acids: CASSQAGQNTGELFF. This chain connects TRBV5-1 to TRBJ2-2, with D possibly being TRBD1 (5 bases). CDR3 length: 15 amino acids. The V end lost 4 bases, the J end lost 1 base, and 11 bases lay between the germline ends. The germline gives CDR1 SGHRS, CDR2 YFSETQ.

The chain has TRBV5-8 and TRBJ1-1, with TRBD1 as a possible D gene (5 bases). The CDR3 is 14 amino acids. The V end lost 5 bases, the J end lost 1 base, and 12 bases lay between the germline ends. Germline CDR1 and CDR2: SGHTS and YDEGEE. DNA for the CDR3: TGTGCCAGCAGTTCTGACAGAGCGAACACTGAAGCTTTCTTT. Amino acid sequence: CASSSDRANTEAFF.

This clone appeared once. The CDR3 loop is CASSAYRGRSTEAFF. DNA of the CDR3: TGTGCCAGCAGCGCGTACAGGGGCCGGAGCACTGAAGCTTTCTTT. The rearrangement links TRBV2 to TRBJ1-1; 7 bases agree with TRBD1. V dropped 6 bases and J dropped 4; count of bases not matched to a gene: 11. CDR3 size: 15 residues. CDR1 and CDR2 from the germline V gene are SNHLY and FYNNEI.

The chain links TRBV11-3 to TRBJ1-2; D gene unclear. This CDR3 has 13 amino acids. The germline CDR1 and CDR2 sequences are SGHNT and YENEEA. Trimming removed 4 bases at V and 1 base at J, with 7 bases between. For the CDR3, the DNA is TGTGCCAGCAGCTCTGAGCGTAACTATGGCTACACCTTC. This translates into CASSSERNYGYTF.

V and J are TRBV10-2 and TRBJ2-4; 7 positions match TRBD1. The CDR3 loop spans 15 amino acids. V trimming: 4 bases; J trimming: 9 bases; junction bases outside the gene matches: 12. Germline V gives CDR1 WSHSY, CDR2 SAAADI. The CDR3, as DNA: TGCGCCAGCAGTGGGGGACAGTTGGATGAAAGCATTCAGTACTTC. Amino acids: CASSGGQLDESIQYF.

The rearrangement links TRBV11-3 to TRBJ1-4; 7 bases map to TRBD1. Germline values: CDR1 SGHNT, CDR2 YENEEA. The length of the CDR3 is 14 residues. After removal of 5 bases from V and 2 bases from J, the junction contained 2 bases not matched to a gene. CDR3 nucleotides: TGTGCCAGCAGCCAGACAGGGACTAATGAAAAACTGTTTTTT. Translation gives CASSQTGTNEKLFF.

The rearrangement links TRBV5-1 to TRBJ1-6; a possible D gene is TRBD1 (5 bases). The CDR3 is made up of 15 amino acids. V shed 0 bases and J shed 3 bases, with 7 bases lying between them. Germline-derived CDR1 and CDR2 are SGHRS and YFSETQ. The CDR3 reads CASSLEGDYNSPLHF. In DNA form, the CDR3 reads TGCGCCAGCAGCTTGGAAGGGGACTATAATTCACCCCTCCACTTT.

The chain links TRBV18 to TRBJ2-1; TRBD2 might be the D (6 bases). V was pared by 1 base and J by 9 bases, with 16 bases between. The germline V gene has CDR1 KGHSH and CDR2 LQKENI. The CDR3 has 15 amino acids. The CDR3: CASSPRDFSRGEQFF. The CDR3 region has the DNA TGTGCCAGCTCACCACGGGACTTCTCCCGGGGTGAGCAGTTCTTC.

This sequence joins TRBV2 and TRBJ1-4; 7 bases line up with TRBD1. In germline, CDR1 is SNHLY, CDR2 FYNNEI. V shed 6 bases, J shed 7 bases, and the junction held 8 bases outside the gene matches. The CDR3 sequence is 14 residues long. CDR3 DNA: TGTGCCAGCAGGGTCCAGGGGGAAAGTGAAAAACTGTTTTTT. As protein: CASRVQGESEKLFF. Full variable domain (outside the CDR3, taken from reference TRBV2 and TRBJ1-4): EPEVTQTPSHQVTQMGQEVILRCVPISNHLYFYWYRQILGQKVEFLVSFYNNEISEKSEIFDDQFSVERPDGSNFTLKIRSTKLEDSAMYFCASRVQGESEKLFFGSGTQLSVL.

The chain combines TRBV19 with TRBJ2-7; a possible D gene is TRBD1 (6 bases). CDR1 is LNHDA and CDR2 is SQIVND in the germline V gene (reference sequence). V dropped 6 bases and J dropped 0 bases, with 12 bases sitting between them. The CDR3 totals 14 residues. CDR3: CASRRQGSSYEQYF. The CDR3 DNA follows: TGTGCCAGTAGACGGCAGGGGTCCTCCTACGAGCAGTACTTC.

This chain joins TRBV7-2 and TRBJ1-1; D is unresolved. V shed 6 bases and J shed 6 bases, with 17 bases lying between them. The V gene's germline CDR1 is SGHTA and CDR2 FQGNSA. The CDR3 has 14 amino acids. The CDR3 spells CASSSQHRSSEAFF. The CDR3 coding sequence is TGTGCCAGCAGTTCACAACACCGATCATCTGAAGCTTTCTTT.

The chain is built from TRBV21-1 and TRBJ2-6; TRBD2, as called in the table, went unchecked against the DNA. TRBV21-1 is tagged as a pseudogene. This CDR3 contains 20 residues. The CDR3 reads CASSKELAGGLVGGANVLTF. CDR3 sequence (DNA): TGTGCCAGCAGCAAAGAATTAGCGGGAGGGCTAGTAGGTGGGGCCAACGTCCTGACTTTC.

The rearrangement uses TRBV7-2 and TRBJ2-1; 12 bases fit TRBD2. From germline, CDR1 is SGHTA and CDR2 FQGNSA. V dropped 3 bases and J dropped 6; count of bases not matched to a gene: 12. The CDR3 covers 18 residues. The CDR3 DNA follows: TGTGCCAGCAGCTTTGCCCCAAGGTCTAGCGGGAGGGTCAATGAGCAGTTCTTC. Translating gives CASSFAPRSSGRVNEQFF.

The V call is TRBV6-5, the J call TRBJ2-1, with TRBD2 matching over 10 bases. The J segment lost 5 bases and the V segment lost 6 bases, leaving 7 bases of the junction unmatched. This CDR3 has 15 amino acids. The germline V gene has CDR1 MNHEY and CDR2 SVGAGI. The DNA for the CDR3 is TGTGCCAGCAGGCGTGGACTAGCGGATGACAATGAGCAGTTCTTC. Its translation is CASRRGLADDNEQFF.

The chain is built from TRBV2 and TRBJ1-2; 10 nucleotides agree with TRBD1. The CDR3 covers 13 residues. V lost 5 bases, J lost 6 bases, and 3 bases stayed unmatched. The germline CDR1 and CDR2 sequences are SNHLY and FYNNEI. CDR3 nucleotides: TGTGCCAGCAGTCGGACAGGGGGTAATGGCTACACCTTC. Its protein product is CASSRTGGNGYTF.